These 10 T cell receptor beta chains were all obtained from the same sample, sequenced in a study of tumour-infiltrating T cells in Burkitt lymphoma (dated by TCRdb to the early 2020s). Libraries came from the immunoSEQ multiplex PCR assay. Sourced from immuneACCESS, this table was stored by TCRdb with only in-frame sequences that have V and J called. A share of the clones is absent; for the studies checked, an unresolved V gene accounts for under half, and the remainder has no known explanation. This sample gives 1,500 to 2,000 clones in total; approximately 75% of them show up just once. The ten largest make up roughly two fifths of the sample. Input material: tumor tissue. The receptors come from a human donor with diffuse large B-cell lymphoma.

This clone was seen only once. V gene TRBV6-5 combines with J gene TRBJ2-1, with D possibly being TRBD2 (5 bases). The V gene lost 2 bases and the J gene lost 7 bases, with 12 bases spanning the gap. This CDR3 is built from 14 residues. The germline V gene encodes CDR1 MNHEY and CDR2 SVGAGI. The CDR3 loop is CASSYAARGNEQFF. The CDR3 region has the DNA TGTGCCAGCAGTTACGCGGCGAGAGGGAATGAGCAGTTCTTC.

This clone came up a few times. The V and J genes are TRBV7-2 and TRBJ2-7; D is possibly TRBD1 (5 bases). The germline CDR1 and CDR2 sequences are SGHTA and FQGNSA. This CDR3 has 13 residues. With 0 bases removed from V and 4 bases from J, the gap between germline ends came to 7 bases. The CDR3 region has the DNA TGTGCCAGCAGCTTAGCGGGGCAATACGAGCAGTACTTC. Its protein is CASSLAGQYEQYF.

This clone is classed as large. The genes are TRBV6-1 and TRBJ2-3, with 9 bases matching TRBD2. Germline CDR1 and CDR2: MNHNS and SASEGT. The CDR3 totals 16 residues. V trimming: 4 bases; J trimming: 5 bases; junction bases outside the gene matches: 10. The CDR3 here is CASSVWREGLQDTQYF. The CDR3 nucleotides are TGTGCCAGCAGTGTATGGCGGGAGGGTTTGCAAGATACGCAGTATTTT.

As DNA, the CDR3 is TGCGCCAGCAGCCATTCCACTTCACACAGGGGGCTGAAGGACACCATATATTTT. Protein: CASSHSTSHRGLKDTIYF. This chain joins TRBV4-3 and TRBJ1-3; 9 bases line up with TRBD1. Per germline, CDR1 LGHNA and CDR2 YSLEER. The length of the CDR3 is 18 residues. V lost 3 bases to trimming and J lost 8 bases; unmatched junction nucleotides: 17.

This clone turned up a few times. The chain couples TRBV11-1 to TRBJ2-7; tentative D call: TRBD2 (5 bases). CDR1 and CDR2 (germline): SGHAT, FQDESV (reference sequence). This CDR3 contains 14 residues. V was cut by 5 bases and J by 2 bases, with 13 bases left in between. The CDR3 sequence: CASSPDSLPYEQYF. CDR3 DNA sequence: TGTGCCAGCAGCCCGGACTCTTTACCCTACGAGCAGTACTTC.

By sample share, this clone is medium-sized. V and J are TRBV27 and TRBJ2-7; D uncertain. The V and J ends lost 2 bases and 1 base respectively, with 12 bases between them. Germline V CDR1 and CDR2: MNHEY, SMNVEV (reference sequence). The CDR3 sequence is 15 residues long. The CDR3 is CASSLPTGSSYEQYF. For the CDR3, the DNA is TGTGCCAGCAGTTTACCCACCGGCAGTTCCTACGAGCAGTACTTC.

This clone is labeled large. Other DNA sequences of this sample code for an identical CDR3. The V and J genes are TRBV19 and TRBJ2-7; 12 bases line up with TRBD1. CDR1 is LNHDA and CDR2 is SQIVND in the germline V gene (reference sequence). Trimming cost V 4 bases and J 5 bases; bases outside gene matches: 6. This CDR3 region has 15 residues. As DNA, the CDR3 is TGTGCCAGTAGTACCACCGGGACAGGGGGCGACGAGCAGTACTTC. Translated: CASSTTGTGGDEQYF.

The chain employs TRBV11-2 and TRBJ1-4; D remains unclear. The CDR3 extends over 14 amino acids. Trimming stripped 2 bases from V and 8 bases from J, with 12 bases between. Looked up from germline, CDR1 is SGHAT and CDR2 is FQNNGV. The CDR3: CASSLRAGGEKLFF. As DNA, the CDR3 is TGTGCCAGCAGCTTAAGAGCCGGTGGGGAAAAACTGTTTTTT.

The chain carries TRBV25-1 and TRBJ2-7; 9 positions match TRBD1. J was trimmed by 3 bases and V by 4 bases; bases with no gene match: 7. Germline V gives CDR1 MGHDK, CDR2 SYGVNS. The CDR3 is 15 residues long. In DNA form, the CDR3 reads TGTGCCAGCAGTGCCTCCGGGACAGGGCGCTACGAGCAGTACTTC. Its protein product is CASSASGTGRYEQYF.

This sequence joins TRBV7-9 and TRBJ2-7, with 7 nucleotides matching TRBD2. The length of the CDR3 is 15 residues. Germline V gene sequence: CDR1 SEHNR, CDR2 FQNEAQ (reference sequence). Trimming took 5 bases from V and 6 from J; bases not matched to a gene: 13. CDR3 nucleotides: TGTGCCAGCAGCCCCCGACTAGCCAGAGGCGGCGAGCAGTACTTC. Protein: CASSPRLARGGEQYF.